This TCR beta chain is from a study of control samples from healthy donors and cancer patients. Profiling relied on immunoSEQ multiplex PCR, and the TCRdb table lists in-frame clones only, not all of them. Among around 170,000 clones, about 91% were seen once, and the ten largest hold about 5.3%. This TCR derives from a woman in her thirties in good health. The specimen sequenced was blood.

CDR3 in DNA: TGCGCCAGCAGCTTGGTGAGCGGTAGCACAGATACGCAGTATTTT. Translated, it gives CASSLVSGSTDTQYF. V gene TRBV5-1 combines with J gene TRBJ2-3; D is possibly TRBD2 (5 bases). Germline values: CDR1 SGHRS, CDR2 YFSETQ. Trimming took off 0 bases at V and 0 bases at J, with 8 bases between the two ends. The CDR3 consists of 15 residues.